This TCR beta chain was sequenced during a study of T cell changes during pregnancy in multiple sclerosis. Assay used: immunoSEQ multiplex PCR; TCRdb lists only in-frame clones, some missing. Of some 60,000 clones detected, around 93% appear once; the ten largest clones hold about 2.7%. Germline loops: CDR1 GTSNPN, CDR2 SVGIG (reference sequence). V dropped 1 base and J dropped 3; count of bases not matched to a gene: 4. This CDR3 region has 15 residues. This sequence originates from a female donor in good health, enrolled as a control in a pregnancy study. V and J are TRBV30 and TRBJ2-1, with 9 bases matching TRBD1. This specimen was peripheral blood, taken in the second trimester of pregnancy. CDR3 sequence reads: CAWSGDRARYNEQFF. In nucleotides, the CDR3 is TGTGCCTGGAGTGGGGACAGGGCCCGCTACAATGAGCAGTTCTTC.